The clone carrying this T cell receptor (beta chain) came up a few times. The data derive from a study of blood T cell repertoires in COVID-19. At the level of the study: The samples span acute and convalescent COVID-19 from the United States, Italy and Spain. T cells, B-cell-depleted T cells, or PBMCs provided the cDNA or gDNA that served as material.

Per the study methods: The assay estimated nucleated cells by amplifying reference gene primers. Only in-frame clones appear in the TCRdb table, and some are missing; sequencing was by immunoSEQ multiplex PCR. V, J and clone size derive from that table, while D and trimming were established from the DNA sequence. This sample has about 240,000 clones, with about 81% found just once. The sequencing sample was made of peripheral blood. This TCR was recovered from a woman aged 60-75 years with active or convalescent COVID-19.

The CDR3 DNA follows: TGTGCCAGCAGTTACACCGAACAGGGCTATGGCTACACCTTC. It codes for CASSYTEQGYGYTF. This chain connects TRBV6-5 to TRBJ1-2; possibly TRBD1 for D (6 bases). Between the trimmed V and J ends, which lost 2 bases and 4 bases, there was a span of 11 bases. Germline V gene lookup returns CDR1 MNHEY and CDR2 SVGAGI. CDR3 size: 14 residues.